A selection of T cell receptor beta chains follows, all from one sample in a study of T-cell memory formation after mild COVID-19. TCRdb reprocessed the 5' RACE reads with MiXCR, giving one entry per CDR3 protein. The data show around 370,000 distinct CDR3 sequences, 21% seen once. Sequencing was performed on PBMCs or a T cell subset sorted from them (not recorded which). These receptors came from an adult woman who had mild COVID-19 (a few samples of this study predate the infection). Cell type and time point are not known. Both conserved end residues are part of each CDR3. D genes are given only for firm matches. Clone size, where shown, is once, few, many, or a class for clones that have expanded.

D	V	size	J	DNA	CDR3
TRBD1	TRBV20-1	.	TRBJ1-2	TGCAGTGCTAGAGTGGCAGGGGGGCACTATGGCTACACCTTC	CSARVAGGHYGYTF
.	TRBV27	few	TRBJ2-7	TGTGCCAGCAGTTTATCGGTTAGCGGCCTATCTTACTCCTACGAGCAGTACTTC	CASSLSVSGLSYSYEQYF
TRBD1	TRBV9	few	TRBJ2-7	TGTGCCAGCAGCCCAACGGACAGGTTATACGAGCAGTACTTC	CASSPTDRLYEQYF
.	TRBV19	few	TRBJ2-1	TGTGCCAAATCTCCGCAGTGTAGCTCCTACAATGAGCAGTTCTTC	CAKSPQCSSYNEQFF
.	TRBV6-6	few	TRBJ2-1	TGTGCCAGTCAGAAGACTAGTCCCTACAATGAGCAGTTCTTC	CASQKTSPYNEQFF
TRBD2	TRBV2	few	TRBJ2-1	TGTGCCAGCAGCCTGGGACTAGCGGGGGGCTGGCAGTTCTTC	CASSLGLAGGWQFF
.	TRBV7-2	few	TRBJ1-1	TGTGCCAGCAGCTTACAGGGGATTGGCACTGAAGCTTTCTTT	CASSLQGIGTEAFF
.	TRBV21-1	few	TRBJ2-1	TGTGCCAGCAGCAAATGCCCCTGGAAGGGCGAAGATGAGCAGTTCTTC	CASSKCPWKGEDEQFF
.	TRBV24-1	.	TRBJ2-1	TGTGCCACCAGTGGTCTTCACAATGAGCAGTTCTTC	CATSGLHNEQFF
.	TRBV2	.	TRBJ1-5	TGTGCCAGCAGTGAATCCCCTCCGGGTCAGCCCCAGCATTTT	CASSESPPGQPQHF
.	TRBV20-1	many	TRBJ2-3	TGCAGTGCCGGGACAGATACGCAGTATTTT	CSAGTDTQYF
.	TRBV11-2	.	TRBJ2-1	TGTGCCAGCAGCTTAGACGGTCCATCCTCCTACAATGAGCAGTTCTTC	CASSLDGPSSYNEQFF
TRBD1	TRBV12-3/TRBV12-4	many	TRBJ2-5	TGTGCCAGTGCGACAGGGGGTCAAGAGACCCAGTACTTC	CASATGGQETQYF
.	TRBV12-3/TRBV12-4	.	TRBJ2-4	TGTGCCAGCAGTTTCGAAAGGATCGGGGCCAAAAACATTCAGTACTTC	CASSFERIGAKNIQYF
.	TRBV5-1	many	TRBJ2-1	TGCGCCAGCAGCCGGTACACAGTGTCTAGAGGGGATGAGCAGTTCTTC	CASSRYTVSRGDEQFF
TRBD1	TRBV20-1	few	TRBJ2-7	TGCAGTGCTAAGAGGGGGCGCGACGAGCAGTACTTC	CSAKRGRDEQYF
.	TRBV7-3	few	TRBJ2-1	TGTGCCAGCAGCCTAGGCTTCAAGGGGGAGCAGTTCTTC	CASSLGFKGEQFF
TRBD2	TRBV16	few	TRBJ2-1	TGTGCCAGCAGCCGACTAGCGGCCCAAGGGCAGTTCTTC	CASSRLAAQGQFF
TRBD2	TRBV6-2/TRBV6-3	few	TRBJ2-5	TGTGCCAGCAGTTACTCGGGACTAGCGGGGGAAAACCAAGAGACCCAGTACTTC	CASSYSGLAGENQETQYF
TRBD2	TRBV9	.	TRBJ2-2	TGTGCCAGCAGCGTAGTTCAACTAGCGGGATCCGGGGAGCTGTTTTTT	CASSVVQLAGSGELFF
TRBD1	TRBV29-1	.	TRBJ2-3	TGCAGCGTTGCCCGGGACAGAAAGCTCCCAGATACGCAGTATTTT	CSVARDRKLPDTQYF
TRBD1	TRBV24-1	.	TRBJ1-5	TGTGCCACCAGTGATCGATCCGGGACAGGGGTTCAGCCCCAGCATTTT	CATSDRSGTGVQPQHF
.	TRBV3-1	.	TRBJ2-5	TGTGCCAGCAGCCAAGGGACGGGCCAGTACTTC	CASSQGTGQYF
TRBD1	TRBV12-3/TRBV12-4	few	TRBJ1-2	TGTGCCAGCAGGTGGACAGGGGCTGCTAACTATGGCTACACCTTC	CASRWTGAANYGYTF
TRBD1	TRBV7-8	.	TRBJ1-5	TGTGCCAGCAGCTTAGAGACAGGGTGGGATAGCTGGGCTAATCAGCCCCAGCATTTT	CASSLETGWDSWANQPQHF
.	TRBV24-1	.	TRBJ2-3	TGTGCCACCAGAGAGGGGGGCAGACCCACAGATACGCAGTATTTT	CATREGGRPTDTQYF
.	TRBV20-1	few	TRBJ2-7	TGCAGTGCTAGAGGTCTCGAGAGCTCCTACGAGCAGTACTTC	CSARGLESSYEQYF
.	TRBV15	.	TRBJ2-7	TGTGCCACCAGCAGGGAAACGACAGGCTACGAGCAGTACTTC	CATSRETTGYEQYF
TRBD2	TRBV18	once	TRBJ2-1	TGTGCCAGCTCACCCTCCCAGCGGGGCGTGAACAATGAGCAGTTCTTC	CASSPSQRGVNNEQFF
TRBD1	TRBV7-9	few	TRBJ1-2	TGTGCCAGCAGCTTAGCGGTTAGGGACAGTCTCTCACGAGCTAACTATGGCTACACCTTC	CASSLAVRDSLSRANYGYTF
TRBD1	TRBV5-1	.	TRBJ2-4	TGCGCCAGCAGCTTGGGTTTTGGGACAGGGGGCGAAAACATTCAGTACTTC	CASSLGFGTGGENIQYF
.	TRBV9	many	TRBJ1-1	TGTGCCAGCAGCGTAGGTCCAGGGAACACTGAAGCTTTCTTT	CASSVGPGNTEAFF
TRBD2	TRBV4-3	few	TRBJ2-1	TGCGCCAGCAGCCGAGGGACTAGCGGGATATACAATGAGCAGTTCTTC	CASSRGTSGIYNEQFF
TRBD2	TRBV5-1	.	TRBJ2-7	TGCGCCAGCAGCCCTGAAAGCGGGAGATGGTCCTACGAGCAGTACTTC	CASSPESGRWSYEQYF
TRBD1	TRBV25-1	.	TRBJ2-7	TGTGCCAGCAGAGGATCCCCGGGACAGGGCTACGAGCAGTACTTC	CASRGSPGQGYEQYF
TRBD1	TRBV4-1	.	TRBJ2-7	TGCGCCAGCAGCCCCCCCGGACAGGAAGGTCCTAAGGAGCAGTACTTC	CASSPPGQEGPKEQYF
TRBD1	TRBV12-3/TRBV12-4	.	TRBJ2-7	TGTGCCAGCAGTTTAGCCCGGGGGACAGGGGGCCTCTCCGAGCAGTACTTC	CASSLARGTGGLSEQYF
.	TRBV6-2/TRBV6-3	few	TRBJ1-2	TGTGCCAGCAGTTACCCTGAGACAAATGACTATGGCTACACCTTC	CASSYPETNDYGYTF
.	TRBV7-8	few	TRBJ2-3	TGTGCCAGCAGCTTACAGGGGAGTAACACAGATACGCAGTATTTT	CASSLQGSNTDTQYF
.	TRBV5-1	.	TRBJ1-2	TGCGCCAGCCGCCAGGGGTTGTCGGACTATGGCTACACCTTC	CASRQGLSDYGYTF
.	TRBV5-1	few	TRBJ1-2	TGCGCCAGCAGCCCTGACAGGCAGTGGTATGGCTACACCTTC	CASSPDRQWYGYTF
.	TRBV4-1	many	TRBJ2-1	TGCGCCAGCAGCCCTCTCACGTCGGGAGACAATGAGCAGTTCTTC	CASSPLTSGDNEQFF
TRBD2	TRBV9	.	TRBJ2-7	TGTGCCAGCAGCGTAGCGGGTAGCGGGAGCTACGAGCAGTACTTC	CASSVAGSGSYEQYF
TRBD2	TRBV9	.	TRBJ2-3	TGTGCCAGCAGCGTAGAGGCGGGGGGCTGGGATACGCAGTATTTT	CASSVEAGGWDTQYF